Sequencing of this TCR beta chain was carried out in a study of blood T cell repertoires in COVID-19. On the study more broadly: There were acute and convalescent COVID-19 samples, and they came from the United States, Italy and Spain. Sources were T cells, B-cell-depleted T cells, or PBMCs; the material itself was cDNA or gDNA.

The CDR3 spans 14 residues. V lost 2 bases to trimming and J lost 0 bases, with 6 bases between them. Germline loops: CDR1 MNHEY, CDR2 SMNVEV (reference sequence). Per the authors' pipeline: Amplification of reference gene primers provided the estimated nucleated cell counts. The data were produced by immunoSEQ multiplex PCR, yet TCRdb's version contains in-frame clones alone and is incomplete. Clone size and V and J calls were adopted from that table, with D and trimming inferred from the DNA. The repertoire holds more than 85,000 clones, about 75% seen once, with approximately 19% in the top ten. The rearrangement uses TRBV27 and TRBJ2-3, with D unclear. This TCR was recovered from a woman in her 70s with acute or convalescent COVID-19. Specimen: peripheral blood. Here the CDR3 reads CASSLITSTDTQYF. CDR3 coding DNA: TGTGCCAGCAGTTTAATAACTAGCACAGATACGCAGTATTTT.